Presented here are 28 T cell receptor beta chains from one specimen sequenced in a study of EBV T-cell therapy then PD-1 blockade in nasopharyngeal carcinoma. These TCRs are of unknown antigen specificity. The table came from immunoSEQ multiplex PCR; TCRdb's copy has only in-frame clones and leaves some out. The table records roughly 20,000 clones, roughly 84% of them present only once. As for treatment: AdE1-LMPpoly-expanded autologous EBV-specific T-cell therapy followed by anti-PD-1 nivolumab. The sequenced sample was CD8+ T cells from blood, obtained at approximately day 30 from a patient whose treatment included autologous EBV-specific T cells and nivolumab. The receptors stem from a middle-aged man with nasopharyngeal carcinoma.

As concerns this clone: Different DNA sequences within this sample yield the same CDR3. The chain joins TRBV6-5 to TRBJ2-2, with D possibly being TRBD1 or TRBD2 (5 bases each). Germline CDR1 is MNHEY and CDR2 is SVGAGI. This CDR3 has 16 amino acids. The ends were cut back, 2 bases at V and 4 bases at J, with 14 bases in the middle. DNA for the CDR3: TGTGCCAGCAGTTACGGGGCAGGAGGATTCACCGGGGAGCTGTTTTTT. The encoded protein is CASSYGAGGFTGELFF.

The sample holds a few counts of this clone. This chain uses TRBV5-6 with TRBJ1-2, with D unresolved. In germline, CDR1 is SGHDT, CDR2 YYEEEE. Trimming shortened V by 0 bases and J by 4 bases, and 10 bases separated the two germline ends. The CDR3 is made up of 14 amino acids. The CDR3 spells CASSLGAGTYGYTF. The CDR3 bases are TGTGCCAGCAGCTTGGGGGCAGGTACCTATGGCTACACCTTC. The entire variable domain, with the rest obtained from reference TRBV5-6 and TRBJ1-2, is as follows: DAGVTQSPTHLIKTRGQQVTLRCSPKSGHDTVSWYQQALGQGPQFIFQYYEEEERQRGNFPDRFSGHQFPNYSSELNVNALLLGDSALYLCASSLGAGTYGYTFGSGTRLTVV.

The V gene is TRBV27, the J gene TRBJ2-3; D not certain. The CDR3 length is 12 residues. V gave up 3 bases and J gave up 5 bases, with 6 bases separating them. Germline V lookup: CDR1 MNHEY, CDR2 SMNVEV (reference sequence). The CDR3 coding sequence is TGTGCCAGCAGTTTGCCAGGAGATACGCAGTATTTT. Residues: CASSLPGDTQYF.

This clone came up once. The chain has TRBV7-2 and TRBJ1-6; TRBD1 is a possible D gene (5 bases). The germline CDR1 and CDR2 sequences are SGHTA and FQGNSA. Trimming stripped 4 bases from V and 10 bases from J, with 17 bases between. This CDR3 spans 15 amino acids. CDR3 protein: CASSSPEMGQSPLHF. CDR3 DNA sequence: TGTGCCAGCAGCTCCCCCGAAATGGGGCAATCACCCCTCCACTTT.

The chain joins TRBV12-3 or TRBV12-4 to TRBJ1-1; D is uncertain. The CDR3 sequence is 12 residues long. Trimming left V 1 base short and J 4 bases short, with 4 bases between. CDR3: CASSLEPTEAFF. CDR3 bases: TGTGCCAGCAGTTTAGAACCCACTGAAGCTTTCTTT.

The V and J genes are TRBV18 and TRBJ2-7; D remains ambiguous. The V gene's germline CDR1 is KGHSH and CDR2 LQKENI. The V end lost 3 bases, the J end lost 2 bases, and 5 bases lay between the germline ends. The CDR3 covers 12 residues. The CDR3 DNA is TGTGCCAGCTCACCGTCGGCCTACGAGCAGTACTTC. Translation gives CASSPSAYEQYF. The entire variable domain, with the rest obtained from reference TRBV18 and TRBJ2-7, is as follows: NAGVMQNPRHLVRRRGQEARLRCSPMKGHSHVYWYRQLPEEGLKFMVYLQKENIIDESGMPKERFSAEFPKEGPSILRIQQVVRGDSAAYFCASSPSAYEQYFGPGTRLTVT.

CDR3 loop: CASSVGLADTDTQYF. DNA for the CDR3: TGTGCCAGCAGTGTGGGACTAGCCGACACAGATACGCAGTATTTT. The gene calls are TRBV6-2 or TRBV6-3 and TRBJ2-3, with 9 bases aligning to TRBD2. CDR3 length equals 15 residues. Per the germline V gene, CDR1 is MNHEY and CDR2 is SVGEGT. Losses at the gene ends were 5 bases for V and 2 bases for J; bases not matched to a gene: 5.

In this sample, this clone is medium-sized. The V call is TRBV5-8, the J call TRBJ1-5, with D unclear. V was clipped by 0 bases and J by 3 bases, with 10 bases between them. CDR3 size: 15 residues. Germline V gene lookup returns CDR1 SGHTS and CDR2 YDEGEE. CDR3 bases: TGTGCCAGCAGCTTGGATGATTATGACAATCAGCCCCAGCATTTT. It is translated as CASSLDDYDNQPQHF.

The chain links TRBV4-1 to TRBJ1-1; D remains unclear. Trimming left V 2 bases short and J 1 base short, with 11 bases between. Germline-derived CDR1 and CDR2 are MGHRA and YSYEKL. The CDR3 loop spans 15 amino acids. The CDR3 is CASSQRSQRNTEAFF. In DNA, the CDR3 is TGCGCCAGCAGCCAAAGATCACAAAGGAACACTGAAGCTTTCTTT.

In DNA, the CDR3 is TGTGCCAGCACCCAGGACTCATCAACTAATGAAAAACTGTTTTTT. This encodes CASTQDSSTNEKLFF. This chain uses TRBV4-2 with TRBJ1-4; D is undetermined. Looked up from germline, CDR1 is LGHNA and CDR2 is YNFKEQ. V was shortened by 7 bases and J by 0 bases, with 12 bases between the two germline ends. The CDR3 spans 15 residues.

The V and J genes are TRBV25-1 and TRBJ1-1; D is uncertain. Trimming removed 2 bases from V and 8 bases from J, with 6 bases in between. This CDR3 region has 11 residues. CDR1 and CDR2 from the germline V gene are MGHDK and SYGVNS. The chain's CDR3 is CASSEQAEAFF. CDR3 bases: TGTGCCAGCAGTGAACAGGCAGAAGCTTTCTTT.

The genes are TRBV5-6 and TRBJ2-7; D is unclear. CDR1 is SGHDT, CDR2 YYEEEE, per germline. This CDR3 comprises 13 residues. Between the trimmed V and J ends, which lost 0 bases and 1 base, there was a span of 5 bases. The CDR3 nucleotides read TGTGCCAGCAGCTTGGGGTATTCCTACGAGCAGTACTTC. Translation: CASSLGYSYEQYF. The variable domain in full, completed from reference TRBV5-6 and TRBJ2-7, reads DAGVTQSPTHLIKTRGQQVTLRCSPKSGHDTVSWYQQALGQGPQFIFQYYEEEERQRGNFPDRFSGHQFPNYSSELNVNALLLGDSALYLCASSLGYSYEQYFGPGTRLTVT.

This chain uses TRBV19 with TRBJ1-2, with 8 positions matching TRBD1. V was pared by 8 bases and J by 5 bases, with 10 bases of the junction left unmatched. Germline V lookup: CDR1 LNHDA, CDR2 SQIVND (reference sequence). This CDR3 is built from 14 residues. The CDR3, as DNA: TGTGCCAGTTTTAAAGCAGGGGGCGGTTATGGCTACACCTTC. Its protein is CASFKAGGGYGYTF.

The rearrangement links TRBV5-6 to TRBJ1-2; D is possibly TRBD1 (6 bases). The CDR3 consists of 15 residues. The V and J ends lost 4 bases and 9 bases respectively, with 22 bases between them. Per germline, CDR1 SGHDT and CDR2 YYEEEE. CDR3 amino acids: CASSTTGTSLLSYTF. The DNA for the CDR3 is TGTGCCAGCAGCACCACCGGGACATCTCTCCTAAGCTACACCTTC.

CDR3 coding DNA: TGTGCCAGCAGCTTAACGCTCGGGACAGGAGCAGCACCCATGAACACTGAAGCTTTCTTT. Its protein is CASSLTLGTGAAPMNTEAFF. This chain uses TRBV7-3 with TRBJ1-1, with 8 bases identical to TRBD1. V trimming: 0 bases; J trimming: 0 bases; junction bases outside the gene matches: 15. CDR3 size: 20 residues. Germline lookup yields CDR1 SGHTA and CDR2 FQGTGA.

The rearrangement uses TRBV6-2 or TRBV6-3 and TRBJ2-3; TRBD2 matches 10 bases. Losses at the gene ends were 6 bases for V and 4 bases for J; bases not matched to a gene: 7. The CDR3 sequence is 15 residues long. CDR1 MNHEY and CDR2 SVGEGT come from the germline V gene. CDR3 nucleotide sequence: TGTGCCAGCAGCCCCAGCGGGGGGGCCTCAGATACGCAGTATTTT. The encoded protein is CASSPSGGASDTQYF.

This clone was seen just once. J is TRBJ1-2 and V is TRBV7-8; D is undetermined. The germline CDR1 and CDR2 sequences are SGHVS and FQNEAQ. This CDR3 spans 12 amino acids. Trimming shortened V by 2 bases and J by 2 bases, and 3 bases separated the two germline ends. CDR3 bases: TGTGCCAGCAGCTTATCAAACTATGGCTACACCTTC. This codes for CASSLSNYGYTF.

The CDR3 nucleotides are TGTGCCAGCAGTTATATACAGGGGGCAGGGACCGGGGAGCTGTTTTTT. Translation: CASSYIQGAGTGELFF. The rearrangement uses TRBV6-5 and TRBJ2-2; 9 positions agree with TRBD1. V lost 3 bases to trimming and J lost 5 bases; unmatched junction nucleotides: 7. In germline, CDR1 is MNHEY, CDR2 SVGAGI. The CDR3 loop spans 16 amino acids.

This chain joins TRBV4-3 and TRBJ2-3; a weak D match, TRBD2 (5 bases). CDR3 size: 13 residues. Germline V gives CDR1 LGHNA, CDR2 YSLEER. V lost 4 bases to trimming and J lost 6 bases, with 11 bases between them. The DNA for the CDR3 is TGCGCCAGCAGCCGACTACAAGCGGATACGCAGTATTTT. This codes for CASSRLQADTQYF.

The V and J genes are TRBV4-1 and TRBJ2-1, with 8 bases matching TRBD2. From germline, CDR1 is MGHRA and CDR2 YSYEKL. V was pared by 2 bases and J by 4 bases, with 10 bases of the junction left unmatched. The CDR3 contains 17 residues. The CDR3 DNA follows: TGCGCCAGCAGCCAAAACTTAGCGGGGAGATTATACAATGAGCAGTTCTTC. Its translation is CASSQNLAGRLYNEQFF.

The DNA of the CDR3 is TGTGCCACCAGTGATTTCCCGGGACAGTATGGGTCCGGGGAGCTGTTTTTT. It is translated as CATSDFPGQYGSGELFF. V and J are TRBV24-1 and TRBJ2-2; TRBD1 aligns across 7 bases. Germline V gene sequence: CDR1 KGHDR, CDR2 SFDVKD. The junction had 10 bases not matched to a gene; V was cut back by 1 base and J by 6 bases. The CDR3 extends over 17 amino acids.

This clone was counted a few times. The chain combines TRBV6-4 with TRBJ2-3; D remains unclear. Per the germline V gene, CDR1 is MRHNA and CDR2 is SNTAGT. Trimming shortened V by 6 bases and J by 0 bases, and 13 bases separated the two germline ends. The CDR3 runs 15 residues. The DNA of the CDR3 is TGTGCCAGCAGCGTATCAGATGCTAGCACAGATACGCAGTATTTT. Its translation: CASSVSDASTDTQYF.

This clone occurred a few times. The chain has TRBV4-1 and TRBJ1-1, with TRBD1 matching 8 bases. From germline, CDR1 is MGHRA and CDR2 YSYEKL. V lost 1 base, J lost 4 bases, and 5 bases stayed unmatched. The CDR3 spans 15 residues. The CDR3 loop is CASSQGPGGRTEAFF. In DNA, the CDR3 is TGCGCCAGCAGCCAAGGGCCAGGGGGCCGCACTGAAGCTTTCTTT.

The V and J genes are TRBV9 and TRBJ1-3; weak D call: TRBD1 (5 bases). Germline lookup yields CDR1 SGDLS and CDR2 YYNGEE. The CDR3 loop spans 14 amino acids. With 7 bases removed from V and 3 bases from J, the gap between germline ends came to 14 bases. CDR3 nucleotide sequence: TGTGCCAGCGCAACAGGCTCTGGTGGAAACACCATATATTTT. This translates into CASATGSGGNTIYF. Full variable domain (rest looked up from reference TRBV9 and TRBJ1-3): DSGVTQTPKHLITATGQRVTLRCSPRSGDLSVYWYQQSLDQGLQFLIQYYNGEERAKGNILERFSAQQFPDLHSELNLSSLELGDSALYFCASATGSGGNTIYFGEGSWLTVV.

The V and J genes are TRBV9 and TRBJ2-6; unclear D gene. The V gene lost 2 bases and the J gene lost 0 bases, with 3 bases spanning the gap. The CDR3 spans 14 residues. Germline V lookup: CDR1 SGDLS, CDR2 YYNGEE. CDR3 region: CASSVPSGANVLTF. DNA of the CDR3: TGTGCCAGCAGCGTTCCCTCTGGGGCCAACGTCCTGACTTTC.

V is TRBV9 and J is TRBJ2-7; tentatively, D is TRBD2 (5 bases). The germline V gene has CDR1 SGDLS and CDR2 YYNGEE. Trimming removed 2 bases from V and 9 bases from J, with 21 bases in between. The CDR3 spans 15 residues. CDR3 nucleotide sequence: TGTGCCAGCAGCGTGGACCGGACCGCGCGGGCGGCGCAGTACTTC. The encoded protein is CASSVDRTARAAQYF.

The chain combines TRBV6-2 or TRBV6-3 with TRBJ1-6; 9 bases match TRBD1. CDR1 and CDR2 (germline): MNHEY, SVGEGT. V shed 4 bases, J shed 2 bases, and the junction held 12 bases outside the gene matches. This CDR3 contains 19 residues. The CDR3 DNA follows: TGTGCCAGCAGTTGGGATTTGGGACAGGGCGACGCCTATAATTCACCCCTCCACTTT. Its translation is CASSWDLGQGDAYNSPLHF.

This clone appeared once. The chain combines TRBV3-1 (or the pseudogene TRBV3-2) with TRBJ1-4, with D perhaps TRBD1 (6 bases). Trimming removed 2 bases at V and 8 bases at J, with 21 bases between. CDR1 and CDR2 (germline): LGHDT, YNNKEL (reference sequence). The CDR3 runs to 17 residues. The CDR3 loop reads CASSQSSQGWQNEKLFF. CDR3 in DNA: TGTGCCAGCAGCCAATCCTCCCAGGGGTGGCAAAACGAAAAACTGTTTTTT.